Shown below are 10 T cell receptor beta chains from a single sample sequenced in a study of blood T cell repertoires in COVID-19. Repertoires were generated with immunoSEQ multiplex PCR, while TCRdb's copy carries only in-frame clones and drops some. The table records roughly 150,000 clones, 82% of them present only once. What was sequenced was PBMCs or T cells enriched from blood (not recorded which). Every receptor here comes from a man in his sixties who had recovered from COVID-19.

This chain uses TRBV29-1 with TRBJ1-4; D remains ambiguous. The CDR3 has 12 amino acids. Germline CDR1 is SQVTM and CDR2 is ANQGSEA. Between the trimmed V and J ends, which lost 7 bases and 8 bases, there was a span of 14 bases. In DNA form, the CDR3 reads TGCAGCGGGGGAGGCGGAGAGGAAAAACTGTTTTTT. This gives the protein CSGGGGEEKLFF.

The V call is TRBV19, the J call TRBJ2-3, with 12 bases lining up with TRBD1. The CDR3 consists of 20 residues. The V gene end was trimmed by 6 bases and the J gene end by 2 bases; junction bases not matched to a gene: 18. The germline V gene has CDR1 LNHDA and CDR2 SQIVND (reference sequence). In nucleotides, the CDR3 is TGTGCCAGTAGACCTTTCGTGGGACAGGGGGCGAGGCAACACACAGATACGCAGTATTTT. Residues: CASRPFVGQGARQHTDTQYF.

V and J are TRBV6-5 and TRBJ2-7; 11 positions agree with TRBD2. The CDR3 is 15 amino acids. Germline loops: CDR1 MNHEY, CDR2 SVGAGI. After removal of 6 bases from V and 3 bases from J, the junction contained 7 bases not matched to a gene. The CDR3 bases are TGTGCCAGCAGGGGTGGGACTAGCGGTGGCTACGAGCAGTACTTC. Amino acids: CASRGGTSGGYEQYF.

The V call is TRBV28, the J call TRBJ2-1; D gene ambiguous. CDR1 and CDR2 (germline): MDHEN, SYDVKM. The length of the CDR3 is 11 residues. With 2 bases removed from V and 8 bases from J, the gap between germline ends came to 4 bases. The CDR3 nucleotides are TGTGCCAGCAGTTTACACTATGAGCAGTTCTTC. Translation: CASSLHYEQFF.

The chain uses TRBV5-1 and TRBJ1-1; D is unclear. The CDR3 sequence is 13 residues long. The ends were cut back, 2 bases at V and 1 base at J, with 6 bases in the middle. Looked up from germline, CDR1 is SGHRS and CDR2 is YFSETQ. CDR3 nucleotide sequence: TGCGCCAGCAGCTTTACAGCGAACACTGAAGCTTTCTTT. This codes for CASSFTANTEAFF.

The chain employs TRBV4-1 and TRBJ1-6; 7 nucleotides agree with TRBD1. The junction had 9 bases not matched to a gene; V was cut back by 3 bases and J by 7 bases. Germline lookup yields CDR1 MGHRA and CDR2 YSYEKL. The CDR3 sequence is 16 residues long. CDR3 nucleotides: TGCGCCAGCAGCCATGGACCGGGACAGCAAAATTCACCCCTCCACTTT. Protein: CASSHGPGQQNSPLHF.

The V call is TRBV11-2, the J call TRBJ2-6, with 8 bases matching TRBD1. In germline, CDR1 is SGHAT, CDR2 FQNNGV. The trim removed 5 bases at V and 2 bases at J, leaving 8 bases unmatched. The CDR3 contains 17 residues. The CDR3 coding sequence is TGTGCCAGCAGCCCCAGACAGGGGCGGGCTGGGGCCAACGTCCTGACTTTC. Its translation: CASSPRQGRAGANVLTF. Filled out from reference TRBV11-2 and TRBJ2-6, the complete variable domain reads EAGVAQSPRYKIIEKRQSVAFWCNPISGHATLYWYQQILGQGPKLLIQFQNNGVVDDSQLPKDRFSAERLKGVDSTLKIQPAKLEDSAVYLCASSPRQGRAGANVLTFGAGSRLTVL.

This clone has a single count. This rearrangement joins TRBV9 to TRBJ2-2; perhaps TRBD1 as D (5 bases). The length of the CDR3 is 15 residues. In germline, CDR1 is SGDLS, CDR2 YYNGEE. V was pared by 4 bases and J by 1 base, with 11 bases between. CDR3 protein: CASSQGLGNTGELFF. The CDR3 DNA sequence: TGTGCCAGCAGCCAGGGCCTCGGGAACACCGGGGAGCTGTTTTTT.

In its sample, this clone was seen a few times. The chain recombines TRBV19 with TRBJ1-2, with D perhaps matching TRBD1 (5 bases). From germline, CDR1 is LNHDA and CDR2 SQIVND (reference sequence). There are 14 residues in the CDR3. The germline V and J ends were trimmed by 4 bases and 3 bases, with 12 bases remaining between them. CDR3 DNA sequence: TGTGCCAGTAGTACCCTTTGGGGGGACTATGGCTACACCTTC. Translation: CASSTLWGDYGYTF.

The CDR3 sequence: CSARGGETQYF. The CDR3 DNA is TGCAGTGCTCGGGGGGGGGAGACCCAGTACTTC. The chain employs TRBV20-1 and TRBJ2-5; the match to TRBD2 covers 8 bases. Germline assignment: CDR1 DFQATT and CDR2 SNEGSKA (reference sequence). This CDR3 has 11 amino acids. V was clipped by 5 bases and J by 5 bases; unmatched bases: 1.